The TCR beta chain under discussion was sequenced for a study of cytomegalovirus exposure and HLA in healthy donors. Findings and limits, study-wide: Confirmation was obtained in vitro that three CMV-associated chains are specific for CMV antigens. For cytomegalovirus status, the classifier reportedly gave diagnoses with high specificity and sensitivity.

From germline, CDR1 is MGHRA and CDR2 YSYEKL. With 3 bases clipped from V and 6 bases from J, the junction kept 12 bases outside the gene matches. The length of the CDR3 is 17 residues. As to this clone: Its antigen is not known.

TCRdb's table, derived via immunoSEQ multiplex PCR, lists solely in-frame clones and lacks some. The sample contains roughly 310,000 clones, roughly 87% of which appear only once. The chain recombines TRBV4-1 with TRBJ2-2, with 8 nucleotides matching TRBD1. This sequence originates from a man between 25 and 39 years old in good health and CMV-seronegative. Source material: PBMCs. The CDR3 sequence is CASSHERTGGRAGELFF. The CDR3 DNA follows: TGCGCCAGCAGCCACGAACGCACAGGGGGACGGGCCGGGGAGCTGTTTTTT.